The 8 T cell receptor beta chains below were found in one sample sequenced in a study of early T cells in non-severe SARS-CoV-2 infection (dated by TCRdb to the early 2020s). The receptor library was made with 5' RACE. Sequencing was carried out with a NextSeq 500. Clones were called with MiXCR by TCRdb after fastp trimmed the public reads at Q25, and only in-frame beta chains were retained. Entries are consolidated by CDR3 protein sequence, retaining the most common genes and DNA. In all, the sample holds tens of thousands of distinct CDR3 sequences, and less than 9.5% of those were seen once. The ten most abundant clones make up 3.5% to 4% of the sample. Sample: whole blood, taken at baseline. The receptors shown here come from an adult who was a healthcare worker with PCR-confirmed SARS-CoV-2 infection or an uninfected control (not recorded which).

The gene calls are TRBV19 and TRBJ2-2; D call uncertain. This CDR3 comprises 13 residues. V lost 8 bases to trimming and J lost 0 bases, with 7 bases between them. The V gene's germline CDR1 is LNHDA and CDR2 SQIVND (reference sequence). The CDR3 DNA is TGTGCCAGTCTCCAGACGAACACCGGGGAGCTGTTTTTT. Translating it yields CASLQTNTGELFF.

The chain has TRBV28 and TRBJ2-7; TRBD2 matches at 8 bases. Looked up from germline, CDR1 is MDHEN and CDR2 is SYDVKM. The junction had 9 bases not matched to a gene; V was cut back by 1 base and J by 4 bases. The length of the CDR3 is 16 residues. The CDR3 sequence: CASSLSISSGLYEQYF. DNA for the CDR3: TGTGCCAGCAGTTTATCTATATCTAGCGGGCTTTACGAGCAGTACTTC.

This clonotype was counted only a few times. The genes are TRBV5-4 and TRBJ1-1, with 9 nucleotides matching TRBD1. CDR1 and CDR2 from the germline V gene are SGHNT and YYREEE (reference sequence). The CDR3 spans 16 residues. V lost 6 bases, J lost 3 bases, and 12 bases stayed unmatched. The CDR3 spells CASTPLTGQGYTEAFF. The CDR3, as DNA: TGTGCCAGCACCCCGTTAACGGGACAGGGTTACACTGAAGCTTTCTTT.

In its sample, this clonotype was seen a few times. The V gene is TRBV19, the J gene TRBJ2-1, with 7 positions matching TRBD2. With 4 bases clipped from V and 10 bases from J, the junction kept 1 base outside the gene matches. Looked up from germline, CDR1 is LNHDA and CDR2 is SQIVND (reference sequence). The CDR3 is 11 residues long. CDR3 region: CASSTGREQFF. The CDR3 region has the DNA TGTGCCAGTAGTACCGGGAGGGAGCAGTTCTTC.

Remarks on this clonotype: Just one base apart from a much larger clone, this may be a read error. The CDR3 DNA sequence: TGTGCCACCATTCCCCCAGGTCGCTACGAGCTGTACTTC. Translating it yields CATIPPGRYELYF. This chain joins TRBV7-8 and TRBJ2-7; D ambiguous. CDR3 length: 13 amino acids. In germline, CDR1 is SGHVS, CDR2 FQNEAQ.

This clonotype appeared many times. This chain connects TRBV18 to TRBJ2-7; the match to TRBD1 covers 7 bases. This CDR3 is built from 15 residues. CDR1 is KGHSH, CDR2 LQKENI, per germline. Trimming removed 0 bases from V and 2 bases from J; junction bases left unmatched: 4. The CDR3 sequence: CASSPPGTATYEQYF. DNA for the CDR3: TGTGCCAGCTCACCACCAGGGACAGCAACCTACGAGCAGTACTTC.

This clonotype was picked up a small number of times. The chain uses TRBV2 and TRBJ2-2; the D gene is possibly TRBD1 (6 bases). The CDR3 sequence is 14 residues long. V was pared by 7 bases and J by 1 base, with 10 bases between. Germline values: CDR1 SNHLY, CDR2 FYNNEI. This CDR3 reads CASTIRGNTGELFF. CDR3 nucleotides: TGTGCCAGCACCATCAGGGGGAACACCGGGGAGCTGTTTTTT.

This clonotype was picked up a small number of times. This sequence joins TRBV6-6 and TRBJ2-3; D possibly corresponds to TRBD2 (6 bases). Germline CDR1 and CDR2: MNHNY and SVGAGI (reference sequence). This CDR3 comprises 15 residues. Trimming took 2 bases from V and 3 from J, leaving 12 bases between them. DNA for the CDR3: TGTGCCAGCAGTTACCGGGGGAAGGGGACAGATACGCAGTATTTT. This translates into CASSYRGKGTDTQYF.